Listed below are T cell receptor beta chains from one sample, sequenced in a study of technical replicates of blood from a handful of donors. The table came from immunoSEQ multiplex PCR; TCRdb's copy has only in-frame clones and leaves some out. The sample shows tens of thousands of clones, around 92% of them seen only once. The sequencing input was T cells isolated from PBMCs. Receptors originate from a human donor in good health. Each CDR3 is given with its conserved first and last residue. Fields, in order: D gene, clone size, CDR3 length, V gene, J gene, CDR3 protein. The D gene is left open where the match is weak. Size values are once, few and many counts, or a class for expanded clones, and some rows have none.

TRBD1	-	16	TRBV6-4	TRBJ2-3	CARTLLGGLGTDTQYF
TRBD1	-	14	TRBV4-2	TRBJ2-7	CASSPGTGLYEQYF
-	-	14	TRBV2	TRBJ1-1	CASSPNLLGSGAFF
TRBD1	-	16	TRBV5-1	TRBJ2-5	CASSLGNRGGLETQYF
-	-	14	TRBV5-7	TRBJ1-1	CASSLGCGELRAFF
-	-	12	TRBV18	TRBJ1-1	CASSPSSTEAFF
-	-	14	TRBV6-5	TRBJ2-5	CASSYGPNQETQYF
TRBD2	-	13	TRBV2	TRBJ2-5	CASRGAGEETQYF
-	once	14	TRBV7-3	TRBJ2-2	CASSSSNSAGELFF
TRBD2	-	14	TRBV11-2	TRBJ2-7	CASSSGGTSGRAYF
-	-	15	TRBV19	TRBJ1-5	CASSIRAGPEQPQHF
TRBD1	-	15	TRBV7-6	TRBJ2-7	CASSQVVGTGAEQYF
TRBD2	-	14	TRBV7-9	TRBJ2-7	CASSLLREGFQQYF
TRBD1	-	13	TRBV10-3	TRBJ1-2	CAIRDRANYGYTF
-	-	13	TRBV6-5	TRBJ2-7	CASSPGEAYEQYF
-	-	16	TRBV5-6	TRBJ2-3	CASSLEGRGYSDTQYF
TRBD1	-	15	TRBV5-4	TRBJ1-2	CASSRRQGTNYGYTF
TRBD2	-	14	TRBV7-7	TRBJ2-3	CASSLASGTDTQYF
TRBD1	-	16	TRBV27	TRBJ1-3	CASSKTAGQSGNTIYF
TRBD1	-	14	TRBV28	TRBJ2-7	CASSLTGTGVEQYF
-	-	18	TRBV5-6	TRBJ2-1	CASSYHTFGDFSYNEQFF
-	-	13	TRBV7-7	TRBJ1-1	CASSRQINTEAFF
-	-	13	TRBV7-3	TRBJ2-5	CASSLSGTETQYF
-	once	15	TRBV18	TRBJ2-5	CASSPLQGEQETQYF
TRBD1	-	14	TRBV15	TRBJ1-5	CATSRDREGQPQHF
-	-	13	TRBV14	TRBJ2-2	CASSRQNTGELFF
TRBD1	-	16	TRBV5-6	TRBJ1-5	CASSLAMGQSNQPQHF
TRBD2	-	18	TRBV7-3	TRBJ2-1	CASSLQLASGRAGNEQFF
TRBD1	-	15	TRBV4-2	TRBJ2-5	CASSQGDRDQETQYF
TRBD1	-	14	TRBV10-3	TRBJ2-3	CAITEGAPMDTQYF
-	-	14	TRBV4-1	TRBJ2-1	CASSPGFTDNEQFF
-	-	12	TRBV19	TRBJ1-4	CASSRGGEKLFF
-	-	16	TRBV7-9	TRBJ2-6	CASSLGPIDGANVLTF
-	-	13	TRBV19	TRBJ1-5	CASSIPLYQPQHF
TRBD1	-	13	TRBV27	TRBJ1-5	CASSLTGDQPQHF
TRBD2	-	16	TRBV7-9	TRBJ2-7	CASSLEAGGISYEQYF
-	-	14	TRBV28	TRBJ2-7	CASSFGQKPYEQYF
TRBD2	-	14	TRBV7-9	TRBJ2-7	CASSPGTSGHEQYF
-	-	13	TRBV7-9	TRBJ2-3	CASSFLYTDTQYF
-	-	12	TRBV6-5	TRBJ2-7	CASKDINYEQYF
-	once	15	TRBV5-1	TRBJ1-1	CASSLSSIKNTEAFF
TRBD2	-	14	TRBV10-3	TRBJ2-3	CAIALASSTDTQYF
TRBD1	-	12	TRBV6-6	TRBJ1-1	CASSSIGGEAFF